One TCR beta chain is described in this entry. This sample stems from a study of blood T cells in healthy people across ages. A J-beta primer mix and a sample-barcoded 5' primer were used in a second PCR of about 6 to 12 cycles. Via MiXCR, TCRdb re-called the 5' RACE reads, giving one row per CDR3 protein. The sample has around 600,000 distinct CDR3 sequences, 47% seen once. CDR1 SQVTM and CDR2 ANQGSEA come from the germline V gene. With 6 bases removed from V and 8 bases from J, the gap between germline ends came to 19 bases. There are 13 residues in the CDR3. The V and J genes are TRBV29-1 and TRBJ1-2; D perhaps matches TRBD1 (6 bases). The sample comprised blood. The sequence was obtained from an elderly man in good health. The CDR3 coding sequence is TGCAGCGTAAACCCGGGACACGCGTCGGGCTACACCTTC. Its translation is CSVNPGHASGYTF.